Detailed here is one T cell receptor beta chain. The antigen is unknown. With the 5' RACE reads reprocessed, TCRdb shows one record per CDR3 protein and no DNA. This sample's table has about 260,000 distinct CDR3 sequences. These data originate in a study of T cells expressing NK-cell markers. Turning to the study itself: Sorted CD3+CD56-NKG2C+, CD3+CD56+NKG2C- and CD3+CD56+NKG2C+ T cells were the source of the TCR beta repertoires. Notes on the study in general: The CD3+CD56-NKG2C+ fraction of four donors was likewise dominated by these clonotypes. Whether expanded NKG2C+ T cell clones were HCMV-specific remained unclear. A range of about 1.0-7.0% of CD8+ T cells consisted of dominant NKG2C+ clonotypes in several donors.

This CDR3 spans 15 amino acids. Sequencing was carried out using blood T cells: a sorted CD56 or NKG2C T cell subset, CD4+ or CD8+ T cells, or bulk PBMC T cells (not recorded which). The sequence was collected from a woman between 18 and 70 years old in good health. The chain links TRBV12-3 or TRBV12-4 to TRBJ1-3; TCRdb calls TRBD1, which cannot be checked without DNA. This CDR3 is CASSQGQNSGNTIYF.